The rows below give T cell receptor beta chains drawn from one sample of a study of Graves' ophthalmopathy and Graves' hyperthyroidism. A single record per CDR3 protein comes from TCRdb applying MiXCR to the multiplex PCR reads. Counted here are over a million distinct CDR3 sequences, about 36% occurring once; the ten biggest clones make up around 10%. The sequencing input was peripheral blood or thyroid tissue (not recorded which). These receptors were taken from an adult man with Graves' hyperthyroidism. Both conserved end residues are part of each CDR3. D genes are given only for firm matches. The size of a clone is reported for some rows only, either as once, few or many, or as a class for expanded clones.

CDR3 DNA: TGTGCCATCCGGAGTTACAGCTCGGGACTAGCGGAAGAGACCCAGTACTTC; CDR3 protein: CAIRSYSSGLAEETQYF; V gene: TRBV6-1; J gene: TRBJ2-5; clone size: NA; D gene: TRBD2
CDR3 DNA: TGTGCCGAGCAGCTCAGCAGGGTAGGAGAGACCCAGTACTTC; CDR3 protein: CAEQLSRVGETQYF; V gene: TRBV7-2; J gene: TRBJ2-5; clone size: NA; D gene: NA
CDR3 DNA: TGTGCCAGCAGTCTACTGGGACTAGCGGGAGCTCCCTCCCACGAGCAGTACTTC; CDR3 protein: CASSLLGLAGAPSHEQYF; V gene: TRBV27; J gene: TRBJ2-7; clone size: NA; D gene: TRBD2
CDR3 DNA: TGTGCCAGTGAAGTCGGACAGTTTTTCAACGAGCAGTACTTC; CDR3 protein: CASEVGQFFNEQYF; V gene: TRBV6-5; J gene: TRBJ2-7; clone size: NA; D gene: NA
CDR3 DNA: TGCGCCAGCAGCAGGGGCCTAATCGGCGCAGCTAATGAAAAACTGTTTTTT; CDR3 protein: CASSRGLIGAANEKLFF; V gene: TRBV5-1; J gene: TRBJ1-4; clone size: many; D gene: NA
CDR3 DNA: TGTGCCAGCAGCTGGAGCGGGAACTCCTACGAGCAGTACTTC; CDR3 protein: CASSWSGNSYEQYF; V gene: TRBV7-2; J gene: TRBJ2-7; clone size: few; D gene: TRBD2
CDR3 DNA: TGTGCCAGCAGCTTGGTCAGCCCGAACTATGGCTACACCTTC; CDR3 protein: CASSLVSPNYGYTF; V gene: TRBV7-9; J gene: TRBJ1-2; clone size: many; D gene: NA
CDR3 DNA: TGTGCCAGCAGTTGGAAGACAGGGCTCGATTCACCCCTCCACTTT; CDR3 protein: CASSWKTGLDSPLHF; V gene: TRBV5-5; J gene: TRBJ1-6; clone size: NA; D gene: TRBD1
CDR3 DNA: TGTGCCAGCAGTAATGACCGGTTCTCTCAGCCCCAGCATTTT; CDR3 protein: CASSNDRFSQPQHF; V gene: TRBV6-5; J gene: TRBJ1-5; clone size: NA; D gene: NA
CDR3 DNA: TGTGCCAGCAGTTTAAAGGGCGATCAGCCCCAGCATTTT; CDR3 protein: CASSLKGDQPQHF; V gene: TRBV27; J gene: TRBJ1-5; clone size: few; D gene: NA